The sequence of this TCR beta chain was determined in a study of T cell responses to AZD1222 COVID-19 vaccine. Study results and caveats: Most donors were white British, females outnumbered males, and clonal diversity was possibly underestimated. Reportedly, nearly half of unique spike TCRs recognized epitopes outside B.1.351/B.1.1.7 mutations.

Sequencing used immunoSEQ multiplex PCR; TCRdb keeps in-frame clones, though not all of them. The table records approximately 120,000 clones, roughly 90% of them present only once. The CDR3 contains 16 residues. V was pared by 3 bases and J by 6 bases, with 21 bases between. The germline gives CDR1 SQVTM, CDR2 ANQGSEA. A remark on this clone: Its antigen is as yet unknown.

V usage is TRBV29-1 and J usage is TRBJ2-1, with D perhaps TRBD1 or TRBD2 (6 bases each). This specimen consisted of peripheral blood, obtained on day 0 of AZD1222 vaccination. The clonotype originates from an adult in good health. CDR3 loop: CSVDGWGAAEPNEQFF. CDR3 DNA sequence: TGCAGCGTTGATGGGTGGGGGGCTGCCGAGCCCAATGAGCAGTTCTTC.